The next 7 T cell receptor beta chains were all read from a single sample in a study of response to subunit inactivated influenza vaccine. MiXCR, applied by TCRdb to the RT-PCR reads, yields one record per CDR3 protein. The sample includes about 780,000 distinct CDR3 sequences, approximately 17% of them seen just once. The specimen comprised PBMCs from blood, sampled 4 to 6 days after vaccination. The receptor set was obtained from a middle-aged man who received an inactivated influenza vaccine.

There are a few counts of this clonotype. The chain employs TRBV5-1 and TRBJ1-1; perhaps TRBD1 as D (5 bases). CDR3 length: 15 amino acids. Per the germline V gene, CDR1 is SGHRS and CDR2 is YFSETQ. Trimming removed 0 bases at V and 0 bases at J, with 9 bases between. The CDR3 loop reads CASSLVGGMNTEAFF. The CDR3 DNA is TGCGCCAGCAGCTTGGTTGGGGGGATGAACACTGAAGCTTTCTTT.

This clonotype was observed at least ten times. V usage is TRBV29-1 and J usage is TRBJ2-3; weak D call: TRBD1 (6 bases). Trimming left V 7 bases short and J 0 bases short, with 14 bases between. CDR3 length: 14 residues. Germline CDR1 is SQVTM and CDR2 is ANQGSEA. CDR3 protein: CSAVRDISTDTQYF. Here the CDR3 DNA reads TGCAGCGCTGTCCGGGACATTAGCACAGATACGCAGTATTTT.

The CDR3 nucleotides are TGTGCCAGCAGGCGGGACAGTTTGACTGAAGCTTTCTTT. It translates to CASRRDSLTEAFF. The gene calls are TRBV12-3 or TRBV12-4 and TRBJ1-1, with 7 bases fitting TRBD1. V was pared by 6 bases and J by 5 bases, with 6 bases of the junction left unmatched. The length of the CDR3 is 13 residues.

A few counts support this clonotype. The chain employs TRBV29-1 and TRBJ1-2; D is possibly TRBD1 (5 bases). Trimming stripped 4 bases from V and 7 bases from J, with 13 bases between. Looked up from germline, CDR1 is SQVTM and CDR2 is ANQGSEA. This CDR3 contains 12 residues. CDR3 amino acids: CSVVRQGVGYTF. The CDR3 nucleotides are TGCAGCGTTGTAAGGCAGGGCGTTGGCTACACCTTC.

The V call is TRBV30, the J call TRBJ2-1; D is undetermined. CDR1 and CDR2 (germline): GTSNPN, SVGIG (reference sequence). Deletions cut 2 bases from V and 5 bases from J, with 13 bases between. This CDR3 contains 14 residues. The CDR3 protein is CAWSYRIHHNEQFF. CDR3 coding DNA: TGTGCCTGGAGTTACAGAATTCACCACAATGAGCAGTTCTTC.

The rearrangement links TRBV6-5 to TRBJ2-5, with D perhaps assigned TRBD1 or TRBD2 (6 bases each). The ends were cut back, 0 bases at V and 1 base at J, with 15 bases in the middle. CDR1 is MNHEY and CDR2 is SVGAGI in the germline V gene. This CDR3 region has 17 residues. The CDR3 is CASSYSIGEGGQETQYF. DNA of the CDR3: TGTGCCAGCAGTTACTCGATAGGAGAGGGGGGCCAAGAGACCCAGTACTTC.

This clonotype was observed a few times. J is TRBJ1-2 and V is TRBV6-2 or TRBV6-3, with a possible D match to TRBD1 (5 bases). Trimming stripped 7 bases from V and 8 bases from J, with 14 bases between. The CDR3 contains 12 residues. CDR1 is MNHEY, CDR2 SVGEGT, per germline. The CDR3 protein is CASTIGARGYTF. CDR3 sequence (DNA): TGTGCCAGCACTATAGGGGCGAGAGGCTACACCTTC.